This is a list of T cell receptor beta chains from one sample in a study of cytotoxic CD8 clonotypes in ibrutinib-treated CLL. TCRdb's copy holds only in-frame clones and misses some; the assay was immunoSEQ multiplex PCR. The sample has about 140,000 clones, 80% to 95% seen once. Specimen: PBMCs, collected after 12 months of ibrutinib treatment. The receptor set was obtained from a human donor with chronic lymphocytic leukemia. CDR3s leave out the opening cysteine and the closing phenylalanine or tryptophan. The order of the fields is J gene, V gene, CDR3 length, CDR3 protein.

TRBJ2-3,TRBV19,19,ASSTQFWGFLSGRLSDTQY
TRBJ2-3,TRBV28,14,ASSPSSGEYTDTQY
TRBJ1-3,TRBV7-9,16,ASSPDPGQGDSGNTIY
TRBJ1-5,TRBV15,13,ATSRDRGQGQPQH
TRBJ2-7,TRBV15,12,ATSRSRTGYEQY
TRBJ2-1,TRBV5-1,14,ASSKGGWERYNEQF
TRBJ2-1,TRBV9,15,ASSVALLAGYQDEQF
TRBJ1-4,TRBV5-1,10,ASSFRGEKLF
TRBJ1-4,TRBV15,14,ATSRGGRDIGEKLF
TRBJ2-7,TRBV14,12,ASSHQLATYEQY
TRBJ1-1,TRBV7-9,12,ASSLVLRGVEAF
TRBJ2-7,TRBV7-9,11,ASSLRGAYEQY
TRBJ2-1,TRBV28,15,ASSFMPGLAGVWEQF
TRBJ2-5,TRBV5-1,10,ASSLARETQY
TRBJ1-2,TRBV12-5,12,ASGRTGANYGYT
TRBJ2-2,TRBV2,14,ASNSGPPNEGGELF
TRBJ1-1,TRBV30,11,AWSQIQNTEAF
TRBJ1-1,TRBV6-5,9,ASSDAIRAF
TRBJ2-2,TRBV10-3,12,AISGAGGPGELF
TRBJ1-3,TRBV29-1,14,SVDPGQAGTGNTIY
TRBJ2-5,TRBV10-3,11,ASSWEATETQY
TRBJ2-1,TRBV14,14,ASSRPGLAGLNEQF
TRBJ2-3,TRBV7-2,12,ASSLRGAPDTQY
TRBJ2-7,TRBV7-8,13,ASNRGAGGPYEQY
TRBJ2-3,TRBV11-2,13,ASSLVGGPTDTQY
TRBJ1-5,TRBV30,12,AWSAGLGNQPQH
TRBJ2-7,TRBV4-1,13,ASSQAGTGSYEQY
TRBJ2-7,TRBV18,15,ASSPLPGGGQDSEQY
TRBJ2-1,TRBV27,14,ASSLLAGGIDNEQF